This TCR beta chain was sequenced for a study of blood T cells in healthy people across ages. Overall study results and limits: Both naive CD4+ cell counts and diversity were greater in long-lived donors than in aged donors.

This CDR3 spans 15 amino acids. The V and J ends lost 3 bases and 5 bases, in that order; junction bases with no gene match: 5. Germline values: CDR1 MRHNA, CDR2 SNTAGT. With a J-beta primer mix and a sample-barcoded 5' primer, a second PCR ran about 7 to 11 cycles. The yield of each sample was at least 2.5 million CDR3-containing paired-end reads. TCRdb re-analysed the 5' RACE reads in MiXCR, keeping a single row per CDR3 protein. This sample carries fewer than 700,000 distinct CDR3 sequences, less than 60% of them seen once, and the ten largest clones take roughly 24%. Sample donors were healthy Caucasian individuals that came from Russia, aged about 6 to 100. Each sample provided at least 5.5 micrograms of extracted total RNA. Remarks on this clonotype: The target antigen is unknown.

V gene TRBV6-4 combines with J gene TRBJ2-3; 10 bases line up with TRBD2. The sample taken for sequencing was blood. This clonotype was sampled from a man older than 75 in good health. CDR3 nucleotide sequence: TGTGCCAGCAGTGATTCAGCGGGAGGGTTAGATACGCAGTATTTT. Protein product: CASSDSAGGLDTQYF.